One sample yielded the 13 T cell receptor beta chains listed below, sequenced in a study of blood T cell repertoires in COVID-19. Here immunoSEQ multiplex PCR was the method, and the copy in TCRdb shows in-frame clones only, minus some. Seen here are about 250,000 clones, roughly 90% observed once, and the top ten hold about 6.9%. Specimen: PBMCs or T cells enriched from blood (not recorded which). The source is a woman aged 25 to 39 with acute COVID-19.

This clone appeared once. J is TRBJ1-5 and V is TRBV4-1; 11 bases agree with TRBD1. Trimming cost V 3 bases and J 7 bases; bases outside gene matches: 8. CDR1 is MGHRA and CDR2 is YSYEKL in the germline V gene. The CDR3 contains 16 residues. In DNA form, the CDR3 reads TGCGCCAGCAGCCAGGTCTGGGACAGGGGGGGACAGCCCCAGCATTTT. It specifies CASSQVWDRGGQPQHF.

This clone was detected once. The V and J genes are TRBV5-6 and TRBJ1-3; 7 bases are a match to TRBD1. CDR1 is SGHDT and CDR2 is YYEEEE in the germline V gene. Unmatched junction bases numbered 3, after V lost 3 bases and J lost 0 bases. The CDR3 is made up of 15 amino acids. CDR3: CASSWAGGSGNTIYF. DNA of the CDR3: TGTGCCAGCAGCTGGGCAGGGGGCTCTGGAAACACCATATATTTT.

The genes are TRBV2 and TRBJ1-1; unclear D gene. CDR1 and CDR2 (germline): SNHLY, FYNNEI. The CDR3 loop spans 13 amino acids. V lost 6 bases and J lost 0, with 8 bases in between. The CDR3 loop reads CASSHTVNTEAFF. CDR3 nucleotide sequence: TGTGCCAGCAGCCATACAGTGAACACTGAAGCTTTCTTT.

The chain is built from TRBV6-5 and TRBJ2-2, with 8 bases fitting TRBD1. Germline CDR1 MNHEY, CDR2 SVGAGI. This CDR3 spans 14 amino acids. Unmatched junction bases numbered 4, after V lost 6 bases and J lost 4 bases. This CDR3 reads CASRQGEATGELFF. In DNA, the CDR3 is TGTGCCAGCAGACAGGGGGAGGCCACCGGGGAGCTGTTTTTT.

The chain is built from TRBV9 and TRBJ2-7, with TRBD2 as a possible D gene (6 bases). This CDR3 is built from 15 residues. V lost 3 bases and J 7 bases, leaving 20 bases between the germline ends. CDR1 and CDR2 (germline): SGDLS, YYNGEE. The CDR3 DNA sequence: TGTGCCAGCAGCGGGCGGGACTCCGCGATGGGGGAGCAGTACTTC. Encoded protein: CASSGRDSAMGEQYF. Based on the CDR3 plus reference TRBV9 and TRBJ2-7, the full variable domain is DSGVTQTPKHLITATGQRVTLRCSPRSGDLSVYWYQQSLDQGLQFLIQYYNGEERAKGNILERFSAQQFPDLHSELNLSSLELGDSALYFCASSGRDSAMGEQYFGPGTRLTVT.

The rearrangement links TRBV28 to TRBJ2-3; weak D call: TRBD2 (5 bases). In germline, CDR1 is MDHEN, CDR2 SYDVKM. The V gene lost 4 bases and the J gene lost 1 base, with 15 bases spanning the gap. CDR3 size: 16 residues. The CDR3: CASSYRTAGGTDTQYF. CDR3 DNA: TGTGCCAGCAGTTACCGCACGGCCGGGGGCACAGATACGCAGTATTTT.

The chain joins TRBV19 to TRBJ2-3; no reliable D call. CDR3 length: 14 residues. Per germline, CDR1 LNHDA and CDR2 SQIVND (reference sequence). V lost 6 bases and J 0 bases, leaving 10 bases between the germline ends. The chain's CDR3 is CASSSLLSTDTQYF. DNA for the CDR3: TGTGCCAGTAGCTCACTTTTGAGCACAGATACGCAGTATTTT.

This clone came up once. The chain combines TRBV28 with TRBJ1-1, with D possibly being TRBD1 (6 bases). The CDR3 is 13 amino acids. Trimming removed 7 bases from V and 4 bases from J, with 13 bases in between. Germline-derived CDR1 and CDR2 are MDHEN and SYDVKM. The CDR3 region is CASKRTDITEAFF. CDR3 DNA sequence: TGTGCCAGCAAACGGACAGACATCACTGAAGCTTTCTTT. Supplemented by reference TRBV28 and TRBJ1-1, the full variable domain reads DVKVTQSSRYLVKRTGEKVFLECVQDMDHENMFWYRQDPGLGLRLIYFSYDVKMKEKGDIPEGYSVSREKKERFSLILESASTNQTSMYLCASKRTDITEAFFGQGTRLTVV.

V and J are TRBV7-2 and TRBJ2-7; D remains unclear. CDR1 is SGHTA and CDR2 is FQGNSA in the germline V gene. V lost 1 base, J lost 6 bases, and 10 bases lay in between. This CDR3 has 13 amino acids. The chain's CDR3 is CASSLVGPREQYF. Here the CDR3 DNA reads TGTGCCAGCAGCTTAGTTGGGCCCCGCGAGCAGTACTTC.

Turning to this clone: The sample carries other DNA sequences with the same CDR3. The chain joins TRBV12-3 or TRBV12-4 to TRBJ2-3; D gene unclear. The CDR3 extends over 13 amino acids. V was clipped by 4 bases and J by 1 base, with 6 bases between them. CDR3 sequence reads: CASSSRGTDTQYF. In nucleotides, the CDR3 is TGTGCCAGCAGTTCCCGAGGCACAGATACGCAGTATTTT.

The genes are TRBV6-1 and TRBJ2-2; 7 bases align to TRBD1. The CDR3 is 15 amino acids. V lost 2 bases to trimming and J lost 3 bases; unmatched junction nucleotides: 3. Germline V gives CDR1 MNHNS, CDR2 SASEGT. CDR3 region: CASSESTGDTGELFF. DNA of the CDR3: TGTGCCAGCAGTGAATCCACAGGGGACACCGGGGAGCTGTTTTTT.

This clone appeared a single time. CDR3 coding DNA: TGTGCCAGCAGCTTAGCGGGTAACAGGTGGGGCTATAATTCACCCCTCCACTTT. This sequence encodes CASSLAGNRWGYNSPLHF. The chain carries TRBV7-6 and TRBJ1-6; D possibly corresponds to TRBD1 (5 bases). Germline lookup yields CDR1 SGHVS and CDR2 FNYEAQ. V was clipped by 0 bases and J by 3 bases, with 15 bases between them. This CDR3 has 18 amino acids. The whole variable domain, remainder taken from reference TRBV7-6 and TRBJ1-6, is GAGVSQSPRYKVTKRGQDVALRCDPISGHVSLYWYRQALGQGPEFLTYFNYEAQQDKSGLPNDRFSAERPEGSISTLTIQRTEQRDSAMYRCASSLAGNRWGYNSPLHFGNGTRLTVT.

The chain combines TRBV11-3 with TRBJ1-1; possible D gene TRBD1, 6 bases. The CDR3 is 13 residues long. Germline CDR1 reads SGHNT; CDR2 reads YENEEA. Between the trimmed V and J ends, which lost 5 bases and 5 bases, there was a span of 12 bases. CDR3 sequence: CASSTQGWTEAFF. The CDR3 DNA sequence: TGTGCCAGCAGCACACAGGGCTGGACTGAAGCTTTCTTT.